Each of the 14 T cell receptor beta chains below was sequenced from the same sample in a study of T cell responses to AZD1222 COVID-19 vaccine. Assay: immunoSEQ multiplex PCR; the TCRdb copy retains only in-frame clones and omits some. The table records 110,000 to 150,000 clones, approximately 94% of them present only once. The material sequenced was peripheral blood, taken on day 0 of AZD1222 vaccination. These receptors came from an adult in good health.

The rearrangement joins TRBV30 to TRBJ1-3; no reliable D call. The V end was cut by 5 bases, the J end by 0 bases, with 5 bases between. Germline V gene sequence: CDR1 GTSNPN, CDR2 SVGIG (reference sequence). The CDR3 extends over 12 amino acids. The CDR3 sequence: CAWAFSGNTIYF. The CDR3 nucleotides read TGTGCCTGGGCGTTCTCTGGAAACACCATATATTTT.

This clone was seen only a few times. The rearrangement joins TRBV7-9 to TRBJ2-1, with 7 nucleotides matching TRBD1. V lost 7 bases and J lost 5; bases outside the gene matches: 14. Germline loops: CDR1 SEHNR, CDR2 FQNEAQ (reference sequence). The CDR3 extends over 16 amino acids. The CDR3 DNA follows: TGTGCCAGCAAATGGGGTATGACAGGGCTTAACAATGAGCAGTTCTTC. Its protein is CASKWGMTGLNNEQFF.

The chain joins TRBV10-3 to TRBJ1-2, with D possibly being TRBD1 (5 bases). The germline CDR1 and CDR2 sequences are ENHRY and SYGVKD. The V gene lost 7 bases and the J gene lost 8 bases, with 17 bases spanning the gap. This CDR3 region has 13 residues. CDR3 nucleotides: TGTGCCATCACCCCCCAAGGACAACAAGGCTACACCTTC. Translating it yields CAITPQGQQGYTF.

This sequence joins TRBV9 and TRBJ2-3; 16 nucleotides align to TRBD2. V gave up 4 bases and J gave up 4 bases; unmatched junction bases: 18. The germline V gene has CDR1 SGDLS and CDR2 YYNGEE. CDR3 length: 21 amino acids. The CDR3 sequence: CASSPRGLAGGLGYPPDTQYF. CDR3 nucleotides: TGTGCCAGCAGCCCCCGGGGACTAGCGGGGGGGCTGGGGTATCCTCCAGATACGCAGTATTTT.

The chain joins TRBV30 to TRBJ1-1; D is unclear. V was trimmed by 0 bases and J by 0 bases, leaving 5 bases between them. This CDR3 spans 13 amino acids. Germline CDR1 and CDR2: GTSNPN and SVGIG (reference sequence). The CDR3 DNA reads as TGTGCCTGGAGTGTCCAGGTGAACACTGAAGCTTTCTTT. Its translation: CAWSVQVNTEAFF.

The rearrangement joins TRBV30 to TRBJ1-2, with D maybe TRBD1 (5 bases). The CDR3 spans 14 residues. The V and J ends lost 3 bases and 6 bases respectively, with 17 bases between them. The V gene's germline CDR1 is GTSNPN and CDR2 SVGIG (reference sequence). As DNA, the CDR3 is TGTGCCTGGAGCCCGGGGGGACGGAGGGATGGCTACACCTTC. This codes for CAWSPGGRRDGYTF.

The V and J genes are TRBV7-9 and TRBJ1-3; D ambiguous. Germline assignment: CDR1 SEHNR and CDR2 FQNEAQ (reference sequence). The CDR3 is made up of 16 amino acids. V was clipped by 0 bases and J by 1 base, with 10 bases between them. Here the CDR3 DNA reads TGTGCCAGCAGCTTAGCGCTTGGAGGGTCTGGAAACACCATATATTTT. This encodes CASSLALGGSGNTIYF.

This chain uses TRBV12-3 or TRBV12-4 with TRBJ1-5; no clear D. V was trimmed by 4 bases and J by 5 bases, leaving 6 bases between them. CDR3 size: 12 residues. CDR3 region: CASSWVDQPQHF. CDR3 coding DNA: TGTGCCAGCAGTTGGGTTGATCAGCCCCAGCATTTT.

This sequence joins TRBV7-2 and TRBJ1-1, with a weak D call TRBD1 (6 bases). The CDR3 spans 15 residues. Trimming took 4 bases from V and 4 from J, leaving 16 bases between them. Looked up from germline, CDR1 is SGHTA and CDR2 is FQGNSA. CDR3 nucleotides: TGTGCCAGCAGCTACCACAGGGACCTGGGCACTGAAGCTTTCTTT. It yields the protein CASSYHRDLGTEAFF.

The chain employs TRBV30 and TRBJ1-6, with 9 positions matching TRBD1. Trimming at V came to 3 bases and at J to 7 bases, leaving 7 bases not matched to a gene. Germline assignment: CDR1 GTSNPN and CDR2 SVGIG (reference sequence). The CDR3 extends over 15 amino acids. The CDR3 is CAWSLQGAQNSPLHF. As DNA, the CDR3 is TGTGCCTGGAGCTTACAGGGGGCGCAAAATTCACCCCTCCACTTT.

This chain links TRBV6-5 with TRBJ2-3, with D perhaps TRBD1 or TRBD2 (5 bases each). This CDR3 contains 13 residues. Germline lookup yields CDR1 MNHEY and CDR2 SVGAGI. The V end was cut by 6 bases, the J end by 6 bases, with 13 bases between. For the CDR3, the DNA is TGTGCCAGCAGACCTAGAGGGACCGATACGCAGTATTTT. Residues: CASRPRGTDTQYF.

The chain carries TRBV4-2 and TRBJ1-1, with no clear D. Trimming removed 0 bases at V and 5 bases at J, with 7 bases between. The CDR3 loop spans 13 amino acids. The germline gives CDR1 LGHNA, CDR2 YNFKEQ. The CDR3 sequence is CASSQDPGTEAFF. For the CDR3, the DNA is TGTGCCAGCAGCCAAGATCCGGGGACTGAAGCTTTCTTT.

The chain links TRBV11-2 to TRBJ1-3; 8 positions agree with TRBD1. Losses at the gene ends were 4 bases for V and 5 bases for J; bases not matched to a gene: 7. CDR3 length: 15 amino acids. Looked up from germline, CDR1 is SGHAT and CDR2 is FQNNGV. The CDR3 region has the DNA TGTGCCAGCAGCTCCCCGACAGGGGAAAGAAACACCATATATTTT. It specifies CASSSPTGERNTIYF.

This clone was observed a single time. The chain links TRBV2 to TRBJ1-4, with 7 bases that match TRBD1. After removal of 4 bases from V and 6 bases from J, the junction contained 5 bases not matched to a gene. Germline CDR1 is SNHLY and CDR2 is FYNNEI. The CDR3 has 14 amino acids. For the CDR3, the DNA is TGTGCCAGCAGTGTACAGGGGAGGTATGAAAAACTGTTTTTT. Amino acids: CASSVQGRYEKLFF.